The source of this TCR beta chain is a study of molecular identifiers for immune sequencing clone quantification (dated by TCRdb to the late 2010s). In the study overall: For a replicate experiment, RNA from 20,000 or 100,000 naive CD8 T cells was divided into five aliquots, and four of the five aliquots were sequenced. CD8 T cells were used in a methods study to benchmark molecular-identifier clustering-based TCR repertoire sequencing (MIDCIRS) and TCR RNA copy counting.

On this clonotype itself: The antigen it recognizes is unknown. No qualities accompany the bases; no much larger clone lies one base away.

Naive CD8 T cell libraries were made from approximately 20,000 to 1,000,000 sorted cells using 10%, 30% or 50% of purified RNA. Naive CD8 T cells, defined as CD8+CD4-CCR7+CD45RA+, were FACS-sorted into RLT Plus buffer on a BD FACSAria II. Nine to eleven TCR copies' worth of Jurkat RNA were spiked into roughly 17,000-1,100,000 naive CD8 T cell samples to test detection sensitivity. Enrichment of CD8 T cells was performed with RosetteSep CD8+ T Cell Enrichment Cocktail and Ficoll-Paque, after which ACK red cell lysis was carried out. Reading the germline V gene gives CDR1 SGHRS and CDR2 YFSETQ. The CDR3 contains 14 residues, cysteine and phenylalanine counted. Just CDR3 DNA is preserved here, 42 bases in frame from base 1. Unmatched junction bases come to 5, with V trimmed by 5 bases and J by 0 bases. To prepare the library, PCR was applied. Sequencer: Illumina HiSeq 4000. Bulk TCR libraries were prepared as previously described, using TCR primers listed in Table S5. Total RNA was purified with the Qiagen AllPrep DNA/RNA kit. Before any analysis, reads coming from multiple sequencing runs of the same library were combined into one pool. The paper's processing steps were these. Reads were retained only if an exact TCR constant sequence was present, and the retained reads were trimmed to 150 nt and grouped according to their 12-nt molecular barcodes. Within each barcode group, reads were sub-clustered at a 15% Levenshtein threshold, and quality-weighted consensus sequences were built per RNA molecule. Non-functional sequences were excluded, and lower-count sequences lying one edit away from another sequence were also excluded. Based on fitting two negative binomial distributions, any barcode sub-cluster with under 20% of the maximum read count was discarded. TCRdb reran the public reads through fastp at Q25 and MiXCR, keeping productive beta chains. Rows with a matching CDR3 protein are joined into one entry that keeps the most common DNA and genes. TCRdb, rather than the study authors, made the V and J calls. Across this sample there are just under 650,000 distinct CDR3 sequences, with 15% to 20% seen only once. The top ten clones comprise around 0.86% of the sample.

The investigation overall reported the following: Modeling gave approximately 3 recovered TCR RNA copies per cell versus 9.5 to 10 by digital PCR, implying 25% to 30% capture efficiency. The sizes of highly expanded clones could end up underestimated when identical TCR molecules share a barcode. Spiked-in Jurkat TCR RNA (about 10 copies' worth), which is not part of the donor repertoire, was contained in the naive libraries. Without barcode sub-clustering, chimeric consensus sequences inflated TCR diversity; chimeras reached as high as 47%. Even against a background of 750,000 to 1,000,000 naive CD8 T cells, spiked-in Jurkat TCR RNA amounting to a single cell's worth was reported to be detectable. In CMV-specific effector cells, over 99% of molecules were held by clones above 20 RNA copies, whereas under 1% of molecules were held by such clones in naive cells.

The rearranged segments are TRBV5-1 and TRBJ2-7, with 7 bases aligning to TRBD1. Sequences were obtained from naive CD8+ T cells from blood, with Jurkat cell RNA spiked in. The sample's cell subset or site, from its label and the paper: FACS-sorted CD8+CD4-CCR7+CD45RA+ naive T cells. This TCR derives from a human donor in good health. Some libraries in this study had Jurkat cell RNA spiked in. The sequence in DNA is TGCGCCAGCAGTTTTACAGGGGACTCCTACGAGCAGTACTTC. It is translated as CASSFTGDSYEQYF. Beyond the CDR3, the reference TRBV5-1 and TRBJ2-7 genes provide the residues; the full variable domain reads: KAGVTQTPRYLIKTRGQQVTLSCSPISGHRSVSWYQQTPGQGLQFLFEYFSETQRNKGNFPGRFSGRQFSNSRSEMNVSTLELGDSALYLCASSFTGDSYEQYFGPGTRLTVT.